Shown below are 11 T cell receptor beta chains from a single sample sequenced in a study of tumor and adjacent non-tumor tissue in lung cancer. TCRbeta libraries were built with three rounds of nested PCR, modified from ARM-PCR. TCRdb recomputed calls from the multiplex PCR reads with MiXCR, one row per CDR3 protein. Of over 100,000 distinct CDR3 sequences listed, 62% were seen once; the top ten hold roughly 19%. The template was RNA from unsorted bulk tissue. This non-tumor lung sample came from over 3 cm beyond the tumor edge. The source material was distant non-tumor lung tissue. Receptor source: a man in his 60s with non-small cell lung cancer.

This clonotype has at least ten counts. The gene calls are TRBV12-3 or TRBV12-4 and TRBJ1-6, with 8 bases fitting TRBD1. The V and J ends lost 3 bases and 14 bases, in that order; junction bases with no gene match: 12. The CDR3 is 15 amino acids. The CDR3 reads CASSFQGANRAALHF. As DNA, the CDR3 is TGTGCCAGCAGTTTCCAGGGGGCGAATCGGGCGGCCCTCCACTTT.

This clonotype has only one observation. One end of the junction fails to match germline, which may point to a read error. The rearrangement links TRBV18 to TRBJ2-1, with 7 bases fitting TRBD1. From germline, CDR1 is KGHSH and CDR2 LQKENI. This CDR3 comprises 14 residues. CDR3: CASSPRGQGNELFF. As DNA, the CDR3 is TGTGCCAGCTCACCAAGGGGGCAGGGCAATGAGCTGTTCTTC.

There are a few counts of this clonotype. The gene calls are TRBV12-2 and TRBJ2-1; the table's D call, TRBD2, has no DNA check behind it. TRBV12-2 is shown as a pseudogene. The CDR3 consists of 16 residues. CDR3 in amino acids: CASRLAGTSGRNEQSF. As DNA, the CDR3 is TGTGCAAGTCGCTTAGCCGGGACTAGCGGGAGAAATGAGCAGTCCTTC.

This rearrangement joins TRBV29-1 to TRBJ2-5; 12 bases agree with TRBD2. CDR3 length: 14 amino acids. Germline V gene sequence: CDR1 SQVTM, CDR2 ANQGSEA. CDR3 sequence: CNVTGLAGLGTQYF. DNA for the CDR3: TGCAACGTAACTGGACTAGCGGGGTTAGGGACTCAGTACTTC. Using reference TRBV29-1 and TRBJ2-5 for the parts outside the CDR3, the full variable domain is SAVISQKPSRDICQRGTSLTIQCQVDSQVTMMFWYRQQPGQSLTLIATANQGSEATYESGFVIDKFPISRPNLTFSTLTVSNMSPEDSSIYLCNVTGLAGLGTQYFGPGTRLLVL.

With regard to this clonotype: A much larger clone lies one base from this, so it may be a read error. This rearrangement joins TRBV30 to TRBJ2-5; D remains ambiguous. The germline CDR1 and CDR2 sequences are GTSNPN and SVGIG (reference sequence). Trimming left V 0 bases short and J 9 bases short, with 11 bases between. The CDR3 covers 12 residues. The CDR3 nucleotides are TGTGCCTGGAGTGTAAGTCTAGGGTCCCAGTACTTC. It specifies CAWSVSLGSQYF. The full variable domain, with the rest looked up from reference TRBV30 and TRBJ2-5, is SQTIHQWPATLVQPVGSPLSLECTVEGTSNPNLYWYRQAAGRGLQLLFYSVGIGQISSEVPQNLSASRPQDRQFILSSKKLLLSDSGFYLCAWSVSLGSQYFGPGTRLLVL.

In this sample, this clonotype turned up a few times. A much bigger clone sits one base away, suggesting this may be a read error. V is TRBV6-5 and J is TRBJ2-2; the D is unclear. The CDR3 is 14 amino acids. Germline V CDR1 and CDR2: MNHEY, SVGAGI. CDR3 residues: CASSFRTNIGELFF. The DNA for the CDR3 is TGTGCCAGCAGTTTCCGGACGAACATCGGGGAGCTGTTTTTT.

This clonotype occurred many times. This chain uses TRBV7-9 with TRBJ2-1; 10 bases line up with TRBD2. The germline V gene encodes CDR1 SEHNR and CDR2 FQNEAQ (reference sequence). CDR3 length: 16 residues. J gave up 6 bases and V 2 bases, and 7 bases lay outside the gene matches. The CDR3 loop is CASSLITSGEINEQFF. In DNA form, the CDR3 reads TGTGCCAGCAGCTTAATAACTAGCGGGGAAATCAATGAGCAGTTCTTC. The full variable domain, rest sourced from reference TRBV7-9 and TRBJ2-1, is DTGVSQNPRHKITKRGQNVTFRCDPISEHNRLYWYRQTLGQGPEFLTYFQNEAQLEKSRLLSDRFSAERPKGSFSTLEIQRTEQGDSAMYLCASSLITSGEINEQFFGPGTRLTVL.

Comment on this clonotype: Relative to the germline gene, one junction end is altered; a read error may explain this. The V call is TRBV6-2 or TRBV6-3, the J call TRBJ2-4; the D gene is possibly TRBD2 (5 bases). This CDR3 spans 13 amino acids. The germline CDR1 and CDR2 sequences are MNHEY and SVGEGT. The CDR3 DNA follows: TGTGCCAGCAAAACTAGGGCCAAAAACATTCAATATTTC. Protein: CASKTRAKNIQYF.

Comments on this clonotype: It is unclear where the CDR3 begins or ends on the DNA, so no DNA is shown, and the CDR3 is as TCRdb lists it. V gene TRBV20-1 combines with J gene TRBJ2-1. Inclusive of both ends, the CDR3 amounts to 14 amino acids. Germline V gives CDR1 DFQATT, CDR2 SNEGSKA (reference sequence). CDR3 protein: CSAISAASDNEQLF.

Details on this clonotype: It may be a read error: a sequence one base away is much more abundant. The CDR3 protein is CASSRGSGTLIYEQYF. The CDR3 coding sequence is TGTGCCAGCAGCCGAGGATCCGGGACGCTGATCTACGAGCAGTACTTC. The chain uses TRBV5-4 and TRBJ2-7, with D possibly being TRBD1 or TRBD2 (5 bases each). Trimming stripped 4 bases from V and 3 bases from J, with 20 bases between. Germline values: CDR1 SGHNT, CDR2 YYREEE (reference sequence). The CDR3 spans 16 residues.

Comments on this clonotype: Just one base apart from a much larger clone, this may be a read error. The CDR3 here is CDSRPNSGGMDTQYF. The CDR3 DNA sequence: TGTGACAGCAGACCAAATAGCGGGGGCATGGATACGCAGTATTTT. The rearrangement uses TRBV6-5 and TRBJ2-3; 9 nucleotides line up with TRBD2. Per germline, CDR1 MNHEY and CDR2 SVGAGI. The CDR3 consists of 15 residues.